These 22 T cell receptor beta chains originate from one sample sequenced in a study of T cell changes during pregnancy in multiple sclerosis. Using immunoSEQ multiplex PCR, the repertoire was profiled, and TCRdb retains in-frame clones only, with some absent. The data contain under 75,000 clones, 90% to 95% of them singletons. The sample here was peripheral blood, taken in the third trimester of pregnancy. These receptors were collected from a female donor in good health, enrolled as a control in a pregnancy study.

This clone has only one observation. The chain links TRBV13 to TRBJ1-2, with 10 positions matching TRBD1. CDR1 and CDR2 from the germline V gene are PRHDT and FYEKMQ (reference sequence). There are 16 residues in the CDR3. Unmatched junction bases numbered 5, after V lost 0 bases and J lost 4 bases. As DNA, the CDR3 is TGTGCCAGCAGCTTAGGCCTGGGGACAGGGGTCTATGGCTACACCTTC. Protein sequence: CASSLGLGTGVYGYTF.

The rearrangement links TRBV15 to TRBJ2-1, with D maybe TRBD1 (5 bases). The CDR3 totals 14 residues. V lost 0 bases to trimming and J lost 12 bases, with 15 bases between them. The germline V gene encodes CDR1 LNHNV and CDR2 YYDKDF (reference sequence). CDR3 sequence reads: CATSRDSGLQGQFF. The CDR3 region has the DNA TGTGCCACCAGCAGAGATTCGGGCCTCCAGGGGCAGTTCTTC.

This clone was picked up a small number of times. The chain combines TRBV5-1 with TRBJ2-3, with 10 bases identical to TRBD2. This CDR3 comprises 17 residues. From germline, CDR1 is SGHRS and CDR2 YFSETQ. The trim removed 1 base at V and 6 bases at J, leaving 11 bases unmatched. CDR3 residues: CASSLLERGGPGDTQYF. The CDR3 DNA reads as TGCGCCAGCAGCTTGCTCGAGCGGGGGGGCCCCGGGGATACGCAGTATTTT.

This chain connects TRBV7-2 to TRBJ2-1; 7 bases are a match to TRBD2. J gave up 2 bases and V 4 bases, and 5 bases lay outside the gene matches. Germline V gives CDR1 SGHTA, CDR2 FQGNSA. The CDR3 is made up of 15 amino acids. The CDR3 loop is CASSYVGLAYNEQFF. CDR3 coding DNA: TGTGCCAGCAGCTACGTAGGACTAGCCTACAATGAGCAGTTCTTC.

A note on this clone: At one end the junction does not follow the germline gene, possibly because of a read error. The chain couples TRBV7-7 to TRBJ2-6, with 9 bases identical to TRBD2. Germline CDR1 reads SSHAT; CDR2 reads FNYEAQ (reference sequence). There are 15 residues in the CDR3. CDR3 bases: TGTGCTAGCAGCTTAGGGCGCGGGGGGGCAGACGTCCTGACTTTC. Translating it yields CASSLGRGGADVLTF.

CDR3 amino acids: CASSLQGQGSTDTQYF. The DNA of the CDR3 is TGTGCCAGCAGCCTCCAGGGGCAGGGAAGCACAGATACGCAGTATTTT. The chain employs TRBV7-6 and TRBJ2-3; TRBD1 might be the D (6 bases). The CDR3 is 16 residues long. The V end lost 5 bases, the J end lost 0 bases, and 15 bases lay between the germline ends. Germline-derived CDR1 and CDR2 are SGHVS and FNYEAQ.

The V gene is TRBV6-5, the J gene TRBJ1-2; 7 bases fit TRBD1. Trimming cost V 6 bases and J 1 base; bases outside gene matches: 8. CDR1 is MNHEY and CDR2 is SVGAGI in the germline V gene. This CDR3 comprises 15 residues. The CDR3 loop reads CASSRSGQFNYGYTF. For the CDR3, the DNA is TGTGCCAGCAGCCGTTCGGGACAGTTTAACTATGGCTACACCTTC.

The gene calls are TRBV29-1 and TRBJ2-1, with TRBD2 matching over 12 bases. V gave up 7 bases and J gave up 3 bases; unmatched junction bases: 13. The CDR3 sequence is 17 residues long. Looked up from germline, CDR1 is SQVTM and CDR2 is ANQGSEA. CDR3: CSASGPGTSGYYNEQFF. The CDR3 coding sequence is TGCAGCGCGTCGGGCCCGGGGACTAGCGGGTACTACAATGAGCAGTTCTTC.

The chain has TRBV4-2 and TRBJ2-1, with D perhaps TRBD2 (6 bases). The V end lost 5 bases, the J end lost 0 bases, and 14 bases lay between the germline ends. The CDR3 covers 16 residues. Germline values: CDR1 LGHNA, CDR2 YNFKEQ. CDR3 sequence: CASSTSTRLSYNEQFF. CDR3 DNA sequence: TGTGCCAGCAGCACTTCGACTAGACTCTCCTACAATGAGCAGTTCTTC.

V gene TRBV4-1 combines with J gene TRBJ2-2; 8 bases agree with TRBD1. CDR3 length: 16 residues. Germline CDR1 and CDR2: MGHRA and YSYEKL. V lost 0 bases, J lost 5 bases, and 5 bases stayed unmatched. The CDR3 nucleotides are TGCGCCAGCAGCCAAGATGGACAGGGCAGGACCGGGGAGCTGTTTTTT. Encoded protein: CASSQDGQGRTGELFF.

This chain connects TRBV5-5 to TRBJ1-1, with D possibly matching TRBD1 (6 bases). V gave up 4 bases and J gave up 3 bases, with 13 bases separating them. The CDR3 totals 14 residues. Germline CDR1 and CDR2: SGHKS and YYEKEE (reference sequence). CDR3 region: CASSGTGWDTEAFF. The CDR3 nucleotides read TGTGCCAGCAGCGGAACAGGGTGGGACACTGAAGCTTTCTTT.

The V and J genes are TRBV7-2 and TRBJ1-2, with D possibly being TRBD1 (6 bases). V lost 1 base and J 0 bases, leaving 6 bases between the germline ends. This CDR3 contains 14 residues. Looked up from germline, CDR1 is SGHTA and CDR2 is FQGNSA. The CDR3 region is CASSLDRANYGYTF. The CDR3 DNA sequence: TGTGCCAGCAGCTTAGACAGGGCTAACTATGGCTACACCTTC.

The rearrangement joins TRBV7-2 to TRBJ1-6, with D tentatively TRBD1 (5 bases). This CDR3 has 15 amino acids. Per the germline V gene, CDR1 is SGHTA and CDR2 is FQGNSA. V lost 5 bases, J lost 7 bases, and 15 bases lay in between. In nucleotides, the CDR3 is TGTGCCAGCAGCCCTACAACAGGTCAGAATTCACCCCTCCACTTT. It specifies CASSPTTGQNSPLHF.

The chain has TRBV4-3 and TRBJ2-6; D remains ambiguous. Trimming took 0 bases from V and 0 from J, leaving 6 bases between them. The germline gives CDR1 LGHNA, CDR2 YSLEER. This CDR3 has 16 amino acids. The CDR3 region is CASSQDAGSGANVLTF. The CDR3 nucleotides are TGCGCCAGCAGCCAAGACGCAGGCTCTGGGGCCAACGTCCTGACTTTC.

The rearrangement joins TRBV2 to TRBJ2-1; weak D call: TRBD2 (6 bases). From germline, CDR1 is SNHLY and CDR2 FYNNEI. The CDR3 runs 15 residues. V was clipped by 1 base and J by 4 bases, with 11 bases between them. CDR3 sequence: CASSEEWGDYNEQFF. The CDR3 region has the DNA TGTGCCAGCAGTGAAGAGTGGGGGGATTACAATGAGCAGTTCTTC.

The chain has TRBV10-3 and TRBJ1-1; D not resolved. The CDR3 sequence is 13 residues long. V was pared by 2 bases and J by 1 base, with 5 bases between. Germline V lookup: CDR1 ENHRY, CDR2 SYGVKD. CDR3 in DNA: TGTGCCATCAGTGAGATACAGAACACTGAAGCTTTCTTT. Translating gives CAISEIQNTEAFF.

The J gene is TRBJ2-3, the V gene TRBV5-1, with D possibly matching TRBD2 (5 bases). This CDR3 has 15 amino acids. V gave up 0 bases and J gave up 9 bases, with 17 bases separating them. The V gene's germline CDR1 is SGHRS and CDR2 YFSETQ. The CDR3 DNA is TGCGCCAGCAGCTTGGTGCCTAGCTTGGGGTCCACGCAGTATTTT. The encoded protein is CASSLVPSLGSTQYF.

This clone occurred once. The chain links TRBV7-6 to TRBJ1-1; 7 bases agree with TRBD1. V lost 4 bases and J lost 0; bases outside the gene matches: 5. Germline V gene data show CDR1 as SGHVS and CDR2 as FNYEAQ. The CDR3 sequence is 15 residues long. CDR3 loop: CASSSSQGLNTEAFF. In DNA form, the CDR3 reads TGTGCCAGCAGCTCCTCACAGGGGTTGAACACTGAAGCTTTCTTT.

The count of this clone is one. The chain recombines TRBV7-2 with TRBJ2-7, with 7 positions matching TRBD2. The CDR3 length is 15 residues. Looked up from germline, CDR1 is SGHTA and CDR2 is FQGNSA. Unmatched junction bases numbered 9, after V lost 7 bases and J lost 0 bases. The CDR3 nucleotides read TGTGCCAGCACTATAAGCGGGGTAGGCTCCTACGAGCAGTACTTC. Protein sequence: CASTISGVGSYEQYF.

The chain links TRBV7-8 to TRBJ1-2; the match to TRBD1 covers 10 bases. The germline V gene encodes CDR1 SGHVS and CDR2 FQNEAQ. This CDR3 comprises 15 residues. V trimming: 5 bases; J trimming: 4 bases; junction bases outside the gene matches: 7. CDR3 coding DNA: TGTGCCAGCAGCCCCGGGACAGGGGCTACCTATGGCTACACCTTC. As protein: CASSPGTGATYGYTF.

This sequence joins TRBV25-1 and TRBJ1-3, with no clear D. The CDR3 has 15 amino acids. Trimming left V 4 bases short and J 0 bases short, with 10 bases between. Germline values: CDR1 MGHDK, CDR2 SYGVNS. The CDR3 sequence: CASSAPGSSGNTIYF. The CDR3 nucleotides read TGTGCCAGCAGTGCCCCGGGTTCCTCTGGAAACACCATATATTTT.

J is TRBJ1-1 and V is TRBV27; D remains ambiguous. V lost 0 bases to trimming and J lost 5 bases, with 7 bases between them. Germline V gene data show CDR1 as MNHEY and CDR2 as SMNVEV (reference sequence). The CDR3 totals 13 residues. The CDR3 bases are TGTGCCAGCAGTTTATCGCTCGGGACTGAAGCTTTCTTT. Amino acids: CASSLSLGTEAFF.